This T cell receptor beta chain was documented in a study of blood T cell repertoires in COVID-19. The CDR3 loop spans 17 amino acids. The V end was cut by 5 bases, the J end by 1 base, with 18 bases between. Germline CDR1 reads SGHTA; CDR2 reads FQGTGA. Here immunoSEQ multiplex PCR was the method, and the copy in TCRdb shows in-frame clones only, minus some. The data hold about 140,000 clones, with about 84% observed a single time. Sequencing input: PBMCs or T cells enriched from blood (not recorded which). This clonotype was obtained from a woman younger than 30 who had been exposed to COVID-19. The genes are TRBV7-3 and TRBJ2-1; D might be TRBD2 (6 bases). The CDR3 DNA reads TGTGCCAGCAGCGGGGTAAGGGCTAGCGTTTCCTACAATGAGCAGTTCTTC. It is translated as CASSGVRASVSYNEQFF.